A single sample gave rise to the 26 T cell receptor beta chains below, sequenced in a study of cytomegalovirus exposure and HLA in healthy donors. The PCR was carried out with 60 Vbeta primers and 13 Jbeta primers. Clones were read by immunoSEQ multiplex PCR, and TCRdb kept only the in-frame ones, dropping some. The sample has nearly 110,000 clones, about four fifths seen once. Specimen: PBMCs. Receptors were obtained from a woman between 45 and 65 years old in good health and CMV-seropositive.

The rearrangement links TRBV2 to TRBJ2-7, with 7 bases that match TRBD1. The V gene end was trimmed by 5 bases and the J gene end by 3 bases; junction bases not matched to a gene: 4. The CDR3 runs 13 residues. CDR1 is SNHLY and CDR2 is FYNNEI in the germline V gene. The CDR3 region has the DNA TGTGCCAGCAGTTTCGACAGGGACTACGAGCAGTACTTC. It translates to CASSFDRDYEQYF.

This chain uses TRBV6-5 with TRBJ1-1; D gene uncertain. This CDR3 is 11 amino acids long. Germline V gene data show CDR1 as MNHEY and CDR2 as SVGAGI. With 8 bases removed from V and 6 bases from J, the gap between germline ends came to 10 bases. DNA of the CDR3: TGTGCCAGCCTGTCCGTCGCTGAAGCTTTCTTT. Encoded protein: CASLSVAEAFF.

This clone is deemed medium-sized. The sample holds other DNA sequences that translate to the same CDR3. Here the CDR3 reads CASAPGVELFSPLHF. CDR3 nucleotides: TGTGCCAGCGCTCCGGGGGTGGAGCTCTTTTCACCCCTCCACTTT. The rearrangement links TRBV19 to TRBJ1-6; weak D call: TRBD1 (5 bases). This CDR3 spans 15 amino acids. Germline assignment: CDR1 LNHDA and CDR2 SQIVND (reference sequence). Trimming stripped 9 bases from V and 9 bases from J, with 21 bases between. Full variable domain (rest looked up from reference TRBV19 and TRBJ1-6): DGGITQSPKYLFRKEGQNVTLSCEQNLNHDAMYWYRQDPGQGLRLIYYSQIVNDFQKGDIAEGYSVSREKKESFPLTVTSAQKNPTAFYLCASAPGVELFSPLHFGNGTRLTVT.

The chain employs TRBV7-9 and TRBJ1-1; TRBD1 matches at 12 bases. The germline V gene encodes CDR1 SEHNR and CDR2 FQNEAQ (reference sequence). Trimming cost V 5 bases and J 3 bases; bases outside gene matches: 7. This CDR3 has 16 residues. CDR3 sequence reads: CASSHPGQGADTEAFF. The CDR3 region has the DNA TGTGCCAGCAGCCACCCGGGACAGGGGGCGGACACTGAAGCTTTCTTT.

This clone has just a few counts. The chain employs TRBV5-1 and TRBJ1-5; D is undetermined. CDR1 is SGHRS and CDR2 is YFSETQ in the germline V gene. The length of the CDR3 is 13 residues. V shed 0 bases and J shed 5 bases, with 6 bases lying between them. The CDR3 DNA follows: TGCGCCAGCAGCTTGGCCCCGGATCAGCCCCAGCATTTT. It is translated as CASSLAPDQPQHF. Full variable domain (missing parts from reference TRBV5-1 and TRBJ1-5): KAGVTQTPRYLIKTRGQQVTLSCSPISGHRSVSWYQQTPGQGLQFLFEYFSETQRNKGNFPGRFSGRQFSNSRSEMNVSTLELGDSALYLCASSLAPDQPQHFGDGTRLSIL.

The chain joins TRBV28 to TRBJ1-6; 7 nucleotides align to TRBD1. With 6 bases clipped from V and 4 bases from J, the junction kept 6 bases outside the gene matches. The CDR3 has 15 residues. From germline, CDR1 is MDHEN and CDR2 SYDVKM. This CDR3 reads CASSLRGQYNSPLHF. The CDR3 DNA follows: TGTGCCAGCAGCCTCCGGGGACAGTATAATTCACCCCTCCACTTT. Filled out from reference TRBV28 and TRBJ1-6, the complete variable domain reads DVKVTQSSRYLVKRTGEKVFLECVQDMDHENMFWYRQDPGLGLRLIYFSYDVKMKEKGDIPEGYSVSREKKERFSLILESASTNQTSMYLCASSLRGQYNSPLHFGNGTRLTVT.

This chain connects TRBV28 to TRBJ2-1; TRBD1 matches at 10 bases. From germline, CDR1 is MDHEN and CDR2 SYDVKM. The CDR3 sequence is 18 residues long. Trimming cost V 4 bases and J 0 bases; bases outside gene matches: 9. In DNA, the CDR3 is TGTGCCAGCAGTTCCGCGGGACAGGGGTTGGGCTCCTACAATGAGCAGTTCTTC. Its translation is CASSSAGQGLGSYNEQFF.

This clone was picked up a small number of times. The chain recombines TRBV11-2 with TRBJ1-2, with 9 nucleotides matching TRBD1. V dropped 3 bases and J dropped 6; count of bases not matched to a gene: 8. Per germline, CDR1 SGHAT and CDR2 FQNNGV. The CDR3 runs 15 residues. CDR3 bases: TGTGCCAGCAGCTTCTCCGGGACAGGGCCAAATGGCTACACCTTC. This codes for CASSFSGTGPNGYTF.

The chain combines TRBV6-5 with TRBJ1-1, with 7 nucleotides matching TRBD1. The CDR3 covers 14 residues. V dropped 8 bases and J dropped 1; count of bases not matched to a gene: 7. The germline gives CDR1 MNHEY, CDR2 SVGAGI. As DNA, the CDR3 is TGTGCCAGCCGAGAGCGGACAGGGAACACTGAAGCTTTCTTT. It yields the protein CASRERTGNTEAFF.

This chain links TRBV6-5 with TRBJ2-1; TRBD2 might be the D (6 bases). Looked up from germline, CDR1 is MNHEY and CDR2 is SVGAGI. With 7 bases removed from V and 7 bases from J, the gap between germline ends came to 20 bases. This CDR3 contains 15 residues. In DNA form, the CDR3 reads TGTGCCAGCACTCGATTAGGGCGGGGTGGGAATGAGCAGTTCTTC. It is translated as CASTRLGRGGNEQFF.

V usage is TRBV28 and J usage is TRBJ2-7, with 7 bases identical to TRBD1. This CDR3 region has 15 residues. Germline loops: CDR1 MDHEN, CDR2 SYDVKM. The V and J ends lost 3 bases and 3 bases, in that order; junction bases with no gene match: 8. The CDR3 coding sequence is TGTGCCAGCAGTTTCACGGGACAGAGACGCTACGAGCAGTACTTC. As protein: CASSFTGQRRYEQYF.

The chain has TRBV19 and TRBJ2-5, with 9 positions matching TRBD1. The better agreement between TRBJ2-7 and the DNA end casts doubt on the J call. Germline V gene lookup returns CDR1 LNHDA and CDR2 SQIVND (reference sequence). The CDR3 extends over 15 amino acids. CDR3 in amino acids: CASSISGTGSYEQYF. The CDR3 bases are TGTGCCAGTAGTATATCCGGGACAGGGTCCTACGAGCAGTACTTC.

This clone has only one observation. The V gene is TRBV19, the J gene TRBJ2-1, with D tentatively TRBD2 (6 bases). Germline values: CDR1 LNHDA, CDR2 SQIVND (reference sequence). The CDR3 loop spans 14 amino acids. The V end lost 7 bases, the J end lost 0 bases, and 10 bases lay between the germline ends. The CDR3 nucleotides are TGTGCCAGTACGGGGGTCCACTCCTACAATGAGCAGTTCTTC. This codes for CASTGVHSYNEQFF.

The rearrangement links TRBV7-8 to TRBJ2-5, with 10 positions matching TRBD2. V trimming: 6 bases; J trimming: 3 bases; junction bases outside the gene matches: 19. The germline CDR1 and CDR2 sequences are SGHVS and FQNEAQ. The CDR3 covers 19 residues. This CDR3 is CASSSTPPLAGKPKETQYF. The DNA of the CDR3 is TGTGCCAGCAGTTCAACCCCCCCACTAGCGGGGAAACCGAAAGAGACCCAGTACTTC.

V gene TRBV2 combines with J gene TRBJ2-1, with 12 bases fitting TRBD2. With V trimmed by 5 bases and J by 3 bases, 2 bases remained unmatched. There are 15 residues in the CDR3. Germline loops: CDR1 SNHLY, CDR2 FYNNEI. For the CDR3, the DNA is TGTGCCAGCAGTCTACTAGCGGGGGGCTACAATGAGCAGTTCTTC. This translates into CASSLLAGGYNEQFF. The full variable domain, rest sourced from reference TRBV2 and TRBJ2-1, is EPEVTQTPSHQVTQMGQEVILRCVPISNHLYFYWYRQILGQKVEFLVSFYNNEISEKSEIFDDQFSVERPDGSNFTLKIRSTKLEDSAMYFCASSLLAGGYNEQFFGPGTRLTVL.

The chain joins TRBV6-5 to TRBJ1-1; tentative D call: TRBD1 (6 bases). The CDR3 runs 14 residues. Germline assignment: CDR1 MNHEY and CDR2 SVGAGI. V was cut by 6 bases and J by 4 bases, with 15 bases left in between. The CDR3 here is CASRVQGGGTEAFF. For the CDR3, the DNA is TGTGCCAGCAGGGTACAGGGCGGCGGCACTGAAGCTTTCTTT.

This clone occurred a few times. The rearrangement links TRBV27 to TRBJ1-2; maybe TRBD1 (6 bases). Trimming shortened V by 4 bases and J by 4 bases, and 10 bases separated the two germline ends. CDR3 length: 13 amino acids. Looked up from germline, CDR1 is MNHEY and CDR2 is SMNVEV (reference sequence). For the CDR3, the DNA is TGTGCCAGCAGTTACGGGGACACCTATGGCTACACCTTC. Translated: CASSYGDTYGYTF.

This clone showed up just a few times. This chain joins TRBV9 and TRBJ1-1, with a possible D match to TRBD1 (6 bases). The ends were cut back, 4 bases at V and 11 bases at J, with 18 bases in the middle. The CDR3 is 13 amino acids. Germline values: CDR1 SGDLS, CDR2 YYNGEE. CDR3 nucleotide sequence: TGTGCCAGCAGCAGCCTCGGACAGAGGAGGGCTTTCTTT. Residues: CASSSLGQRRAFF.

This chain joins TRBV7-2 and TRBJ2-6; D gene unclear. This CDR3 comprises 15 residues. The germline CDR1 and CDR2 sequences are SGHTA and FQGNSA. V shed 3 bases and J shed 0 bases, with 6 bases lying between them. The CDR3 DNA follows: TGTGCCAGCAGCTTGCACAGCTCTGGGGCCAACGTCCTGACTTTC. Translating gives CASSLHSSGANVLTF.

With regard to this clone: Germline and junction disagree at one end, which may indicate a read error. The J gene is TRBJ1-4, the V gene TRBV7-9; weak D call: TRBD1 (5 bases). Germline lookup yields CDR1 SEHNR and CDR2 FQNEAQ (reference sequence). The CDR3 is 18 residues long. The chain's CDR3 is CSSSLERGGAGTNEKLFF. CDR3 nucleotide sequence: TGTTCCAGCAGCTTAGAGCGGGGAGGGGCAGGAACTAATGAAAAACTGTTTTTT.

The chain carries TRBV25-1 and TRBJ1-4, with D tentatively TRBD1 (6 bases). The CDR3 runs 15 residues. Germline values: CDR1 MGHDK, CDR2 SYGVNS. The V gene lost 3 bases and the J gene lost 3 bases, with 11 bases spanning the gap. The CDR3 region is CASSDPRGSNEKLFF. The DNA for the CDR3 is TGTGCCAGCAGTGACCCCAGGGGCTCTAATGAAAAACTGTTTTTT.

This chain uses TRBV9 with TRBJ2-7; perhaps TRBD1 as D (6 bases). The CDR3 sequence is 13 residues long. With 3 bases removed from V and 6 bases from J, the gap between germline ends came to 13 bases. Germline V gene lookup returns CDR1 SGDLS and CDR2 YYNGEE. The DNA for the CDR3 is TGTGCCAGCAGCGACAGGGATTCCGGCGAGCAGTACTTC. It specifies CASSDRDSGEQYF.

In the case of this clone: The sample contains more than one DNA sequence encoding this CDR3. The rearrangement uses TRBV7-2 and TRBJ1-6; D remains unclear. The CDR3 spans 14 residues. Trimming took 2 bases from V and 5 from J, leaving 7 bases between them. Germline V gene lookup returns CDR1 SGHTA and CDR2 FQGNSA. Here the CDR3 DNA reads TGTGCCAGCAGCTTAAAGAGGGATAATTCACCCCTCCACTTT. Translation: CASSLKRDNSPLHF.

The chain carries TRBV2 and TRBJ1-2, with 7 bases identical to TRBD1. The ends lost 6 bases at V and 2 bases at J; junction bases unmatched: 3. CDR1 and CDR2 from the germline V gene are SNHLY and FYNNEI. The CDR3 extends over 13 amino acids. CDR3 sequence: CASRDRKNYGYTF. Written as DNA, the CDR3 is TGTGCCAGCAGGGACAGGAAAAACTATGGCTACACCTTC.

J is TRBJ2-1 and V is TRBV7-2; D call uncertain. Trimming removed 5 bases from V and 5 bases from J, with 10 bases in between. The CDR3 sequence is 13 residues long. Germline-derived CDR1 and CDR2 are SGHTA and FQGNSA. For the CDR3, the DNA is TGTGCCAGCAGCCAGTCCCTGAACAATGAGCAGTTCTTC. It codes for CASSQSLNNEQFF.

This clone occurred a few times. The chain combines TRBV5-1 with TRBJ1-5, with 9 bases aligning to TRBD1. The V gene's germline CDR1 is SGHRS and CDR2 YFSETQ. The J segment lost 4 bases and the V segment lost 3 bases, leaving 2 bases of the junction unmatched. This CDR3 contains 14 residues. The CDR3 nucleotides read TGCGCCAGCAGCTCCGGACAGGGGAATCAGCCCCAGCATTTT. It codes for CASSSGQGNQPQHF.